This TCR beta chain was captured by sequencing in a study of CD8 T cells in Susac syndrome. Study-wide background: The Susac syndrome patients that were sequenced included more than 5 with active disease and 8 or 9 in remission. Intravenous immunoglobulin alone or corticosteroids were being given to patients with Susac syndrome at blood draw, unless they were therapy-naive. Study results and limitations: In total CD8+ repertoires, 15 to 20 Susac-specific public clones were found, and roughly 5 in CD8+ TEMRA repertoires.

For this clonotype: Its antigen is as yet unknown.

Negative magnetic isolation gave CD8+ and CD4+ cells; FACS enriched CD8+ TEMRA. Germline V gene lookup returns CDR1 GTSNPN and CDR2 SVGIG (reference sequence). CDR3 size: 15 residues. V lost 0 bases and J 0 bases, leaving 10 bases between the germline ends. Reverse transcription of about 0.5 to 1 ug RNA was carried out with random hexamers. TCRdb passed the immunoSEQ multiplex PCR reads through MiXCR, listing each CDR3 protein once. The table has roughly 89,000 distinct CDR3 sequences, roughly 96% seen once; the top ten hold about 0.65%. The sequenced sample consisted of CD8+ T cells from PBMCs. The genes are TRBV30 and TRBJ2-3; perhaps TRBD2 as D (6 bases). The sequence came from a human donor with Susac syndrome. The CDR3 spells CAWSVPAGSTDTQYF. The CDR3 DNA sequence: TGTGCCTGGAGTGTTCCCGCGGGGAGCACAGATACGCAGTATTTT.